Presented here are 21 T cell receptor beta chains from one specimen sequenced in a study of beta chain features in type 1 diabetes. Since all of the isolated RNA was reverse transcribed, expressed TCRB transcripts were what got sequenced. Sequenced by immunoSEQ multiplex PCR; TCRdb stores in-frame clones only, minus some. The data show about 930,000 clones, with 15% to 20% seen just once and about 0.02% held by the top ten. The material sequenced was naive CD4+ T cells from blood. These receptors were collected from a woman between 18 and 29 years old in good health.

This clone was seen only a few times. This chain links TRBV9 with TRBJ1-3; D may be TRBD1 (6 bases). V was cut by 3 bases and J by 2 bases, with 15 bases left in between. The CDR3 is 16 residues long. The germline CDR1 and CDR2 sequences are SGDLS and YYNGEE. Here the CDR3 reads CASSAQVRGTGNTIYF. As DNA, the CDR3 is TGTGCCAGCAGCGCCCAGGTCAGGGGCACTGGAAACACCATATATTTT. The full variable domain, with the rest looked up from reference TRBV9 and TRBJ1-3, is DSGVTQTPKHLITATGQRVTLRCSPRSGDLSVYWYQQSLDQGLQFLIQYYNGEERAKGNILERFSAQQFPDLHSELNLSSLELGDSALYFCASSAQVRGTGNTIYFGEGSWLTVV.

V and J are TRBV5-4 and TRBJ1-1; possible D gene TRBD1, 6 bases. V was pared by 2 bases and J by 1 base, with 18 bases between. Germline V gene data show CDR1 as SGHNT and CDR2 as YYREEE (reference sequence). This CDR3 comprises 17 residues. Here the CDR3 reads CASSFGGQTVPNTEAFF. CDR3 coding DNA: TGTGCCAGCAGCTTTGGAGGACAGACGGTCCCGAACACTGAAGCTTTCTTT. Full variable domain (remainder filled in from reference TRBV5-4 and TRBJ1-1): ETGVTQSPTHLIKTRGQQVTLRCSSQSGHNTVSWYQQALGQGPQFIFQYYREEENGRGNFPPRFSGLQFPNYSSELNVNALELDDSALYLCASSFGGQTVPNTEAFFGQGTRLTVV.

This clone was seen only a few times. Other DNA sequences in this specimen translate into the identical CDR3. The V call is TRBV5-4, the J call TRBJ2-1, with 8 bases identical to TRBD2. From germline, CDR1 is SGHNT and CDR2 YYREEE (reference sequence). This CDR3 comprises 12 residues. V dropped 5 bases and J dropped 7; count of bases not matched to a gene: 2. The CDR3 spells CASSLAGNEQFF. CDR3 bases: TGTGCCAGCAGTTTAGCGGGGAATGAGCAGTTCTTC.

The chain couples TRBV25-1 to TRBJ2-3, with D uncertain. The CDR3 totals 13 residues. Per germline, CDR1 MGHDK and CDR2 SYGVNS. The ends were cut back, 2 bases at V and 0 bases at J, with 3 bases in the middle. Written as DNA, the CDR3 is TGTGCCAGCAGTGAAACCAGCACAGATACGCAGTATTTT. It is translated as CASSETSTDTQYF.

The rearrangement uses TRBV7-2 and TRBJ2-7, with D hard to call. The CDR3 loop spans 14 amino acids. Germline-derived CDR1 and CDR2 are SGHTA and FQGNSA. Trimming pared 2 bases from V and 0 bases from J, leaving 8 bases between. The CDR3 DNA is TGTGCCAGCAGCTTAAACGTCCTCTCCTACGAGCAGTACTTC. The encoded protein is CASSLNVLSYEQYF.

The chain uses TRBV4-3 and TRBJ1-2, with D uncertain. The ends were cut back, 2 bases at V and 3 bases at J, with 13 bases in the middle. The germline gives CDR1 LGHNA, CDR2 YSLEER. The CDR3 runs to 15 residues. The chain's CDR3 is CASSQSLRTHYGYTF. The CDR3, as DNA: TGCGCCAGCAGCCAATCCCTCAGGACCCACTATGGCTACACCTTC.

This clone was recorded a few times. V gene TRBV6-5 combines with J gene TRBJ2-5; D not resolved. This CDR3 region has 14 residues. The V end was cut by 0 bases, the J end by 4 bases, with 9 bases between. CDR1 and CDR2 (germline): MNHEY, SVGAGI. The CDR3 DNA reads TGTGCCAGCAGTTACTCGAGCACAACAGAGACCCAGTACTTC. It is translated as CASSYSSTTETQYF.

The chain recombines TRBV4-3 with TRBJ2-1, with D tentatively TRBD1 (6 bases). The CDR3 spans 15 residues. V lost 1 base and J lost 8, with 15 bases in between. CDR1 and CDR2 (germline): LGHNA, YSLEER. The CDR3 here is CASSQGGRRGDEQFF. CDR3 coding DNA: TGCGCCAGCAGCCAAGGTGGTCGCAGGGGCGATGAGCAGTTCTTC.

This clone was observed a handful of times. This chain links TRBV7-2 with TRBJ2-3, with TRBD1 matching 8 bases. Germline V gene data show CDR1 as SGHTA and CDR2 as FQGNSA. CDR3 size: 12 residues. Losses at the gene ends were 6 bases for V and 11 bases for J; bases not matched to a gene: 7. The DNA of the CDR3 is TGTGCCAGCAGTCTCTCCGGGACAGGGCAGTATTTT. Protein sequence: CASSLSGTGQYF.

The genes are TRBV6-5 and TRBJ2-7; 9 positions match TRBD1. Unmatched junction bases numbered 7, after V lost 5 bases and J lost 2 bases. The V gene's germline CDR1 is MNHEY and CDR2 SVGAGI. The CDR3 is made up of 15 amino acids. The CDR3 coding sequence is TGTGCCAGCAGTAGGACAGGGGTCTCGCCCTACGAGCAGTACTTC. Its translation is CASSRTGVSPYEQYF.

The chain has TRBV2 and TRBJ2-7, with 10 bases identical to TRBD2. The germline CDR1 and CDR2 sequences are SNHLY and FYNNEI. The CDR3 sequence is 15 residues long. With 3 bases clipped from V and 3 bases from J, the junction kept 5 bases outside the gene matches. This CDR3 reads CASSDRTSGNYEQYF. DNA for the CDR3: TGTGCCAGCAGTGATAGGACTAGCGGAAACTACGAGCAGTACTTC.

The rearrangement joins TRBV5-1 to TRBJ1-4; 10 nucleotides match TRBD1. J was trimmed by 6 bases and V by 4 bases; bases with no gene match: 12. The CDR3 length is 17 residues. CDR1 and CDR2 from the germline V gene are SGHRS and YFSETQ. CDR3 in amino acids: CASSLPIPGTGDEKLFF. CDR3 in DNA: TGCGCCAGCAGCCTTCCGATCCCCGGGACAGGGGATGAAAAACTGTTTTTT.

The rearrangement joins TRBV4-3 to TRBJ2-5; 7 positions agree with TRBD1. From germline, CDR1 is LGHNA and CDR2 YSLEER. The ends lost 0 bases at V and 2 bases at J; junction bases unmatched: 6. This CDR3 is 16 amino acids long. The CDR3 loop reads CASSQDVGTEQETQYF. In nucleotides, the CDR3 is TGCGCCAGCAGCCAAGACGTGGGGACAGAACAAGAGACCCAGTACTTC.

The table lists this clone with a few counts. The V and J genes are TRBV28 and TRBJ2-2; D remains ambiguous. This CDR3 has 13 residues. Per the germline V gene, CDR1 is MDHEN and CDR2 is SYDVKM. Trimming shortened V by 10 bases and J by 4 bases, and 13 bases separated the two germline ends. The CDR3 sequence: CANRSPLTGELFF. Written as DNA, the CDR3 is TGTGCCAACCGCAGTCCTCTCACCGGGGAGCTGTTTTTT.

This clone was counted between two and nine times. The chain recombines TRBV7-9 with TRBJ2-3; D tentatively reads TRBD1 or TRBD2 (6 bases each). Germline-derived CDR1 and CDR2 are SEHNR and FQNEAQ (reference sequence). V was cut by 8 bases and J by 0 bases, with 12 bases left in between. CDR3 length: 14 residues. The CDR3 region is CASGGGTSTDTQYF. The CDR3 bases are TGTGCCAGCGGGGGCGGGACTAGCACAGATACGCAGTATTTT.

The chain is built from TRBV28 and TRBJ2-7; the D is unclear. V lost 5 bases, J lost 4 bases, and 9 bases lay in between. This CDR3 spans 12 amino acids. The germline gives CDR1 MDHEN, CDR2 SYDVKM. CDR3 amino acids: CASSAQLYEQYF. In DNA form, the CDR3 reads TGTGCCAGCAGTGCGCAGCTGTACGAGCAGTACTTC.

V usage is TRBV15 and J usage is TRBJ2-1, with TRBD2 matching over 12 bases. Trimming at V came to 8 bases and at J to 4 bases, leaving 12 bases not matched to a gene. Germline V gene lookup returns CDR1 LNHNV and CDR2 YYDKDF (reference sequence). CDR3 size: 17 residues. CDR3 sequence reads: CATARLAGVNWYNEQFF. DNA for the CDR3: TGTGCCACCGCCCGACTAGCGGGAGTAAATTGGTACAATGAGCAGTTCTTC. The full variable domain, completed using reference TRBV15 and TRBJ2-1, is DAMVIQNPRYQVTQFGKPVTLSCSQTLNHNVMYWYQQKSSQAPKLLFHYYDKDFNNEADTPDNFQSRRPNTSFCFLDIRSPGLGDTAMYLCATARLAGVNWYNEQFFGPGTRLTVL.

J is TRBJ2-5 and V is TRBV5-1, with D possibly being TRBD1 (5 bases). CDR1 is SGHRS and CDR2 is YFSETQ in the germline V gene. Trimming removed 2 bases at V and 1 base at J, with 12 bases between. The CDR3 spans 15 residues. The CDR3 DNA reads TGCGCCAGCAGCTTAGGCAGGGTACTCCAAGAGACCCAGTACTTC. Its protein product is CASSLGRVLQETQYF.

The genes are TRBV7-2 and TRBJ2-2; 13 nucleotides align to TRBD2. From germline, CDR1 is SGHTA and CDR2 FQGNSA. The J segment lost 10 bases and the V segment lost 4 bases, leaving 9 bases of the junction unmatched. This CDR3 has 16 residues. Here the CDR3 DNA reads TGTGCCAGCAGCTCCAGGACTAGCGGGAGACTGAAGGAGCTGTTTTTT. Its protein is CASSSRTSGRLKELFF. The whole variable domain, filled in from reference TRBV7-2 and TRBJ2-2, reads GAGVSQSPSNKVTEKGKDVELRCDPISGHTALYWYRQSLGQGLEFLIYFQGNSAPDKSGLPSDRFSAERTGGSVSTLTIQRTQQEDSAVYLCASSSRTSGRLKELFFGEGSRLTVL.

In its sample, this clone was seen a few times. J is TRBJ2-2 and V is TRBV6-1; D is possibly TRBD2 (5 bases). CDR1 and CDR2 (germline): MNHNS, SASEGT. The CDR3 runs to 14 residues. Trimming removed 0 bases at V and 6 bases at J, with 8 bases between. CDR3 sequence: CASSEAGGSGELFF. In DNA form, the CDR3 reads TGTGCCAGCAGTGAAGCAGGCGGGTCCGGGGAGCTGTTTTTT.

The chain joins TRBV18 to TRBJ1-2; no clear D. The CDR3 is 14 amino acids. Trimming removed 0 bases at V and 4 bases at J, with 9 bases between. Germline values: CDR1 KGHSH, CDR2 LQKENI. The CDR3 is CASSPPLQSYGYTF. CDR3 bases: TGTGCCAGCTCACCACCGTTACAGTCCTATGGCTACACCTTC. The variable domain in full, completed from reference TRBV18 and TRBJ1-2, reads NAGVMQNPRHLVRRRGQEARLRCSPMKGHSHVYWYRQLPEEGLKFMVYLQKENIIDESGMPKERFSAEFPKEGPSILRIQQVVRGDSAAYFCASSPPLQSYGYTFGSGTRLTVV.